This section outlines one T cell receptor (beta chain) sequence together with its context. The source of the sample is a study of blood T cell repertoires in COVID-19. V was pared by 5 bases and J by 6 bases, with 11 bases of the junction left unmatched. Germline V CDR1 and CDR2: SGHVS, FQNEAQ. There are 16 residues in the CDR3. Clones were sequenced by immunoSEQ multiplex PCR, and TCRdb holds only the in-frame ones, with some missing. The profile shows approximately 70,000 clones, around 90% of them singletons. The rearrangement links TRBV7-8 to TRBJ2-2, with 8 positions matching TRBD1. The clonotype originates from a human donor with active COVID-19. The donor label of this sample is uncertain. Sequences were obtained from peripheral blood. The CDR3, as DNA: TGTGCCAGCAGCGCACAACAGGGGGTTGGCGCCGGGGAGCTGTTTTTT. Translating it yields CASSAQQGVGAGELFF.